A selection of T cell receptor beta chains follows, all from one sample in a study of siplizumab effects on memory and regulatory T cells. Using immunoSEQ multiplex PCR, the repertoire was profiled, and TCRdb retains in-frame clones only, with some absent. The repertoire has some 97,000 clones, 94% of them found once; the top ten carry approximately 0.61%. Input material: Tregs sorted from blood. The receptor source for this set is a human donor in good health. Both conserved end residues are part of each CDR3. D genes are given only for firm matches. Part of the rows lack a size; the others show once, few, many or a class for expanded clones.

V gene	J gene	D gene	clone size	CDR3 protein	CDR3 DNA
TRBV7-9	TRBJ1-2	NA	NA	CAVELSDNLHGYTF	TGTGCCGTCGAACTCTCGGATAACCTCCATGGCTACACCTTC
TRBV6-5	TRBJ2-1	NA	NA	CASRTQGLNNEQFF	TGTGCCAGCAGGACGCAGGGGCTGAACAATGAGCAGTTCTTC
TRBV6-1	TRBJ1-1	NA	NA	CASSETGTGNTEAFF	TGTGCCAGCAGTGAAACTGGGACGGGGAACACTGAAGCTTTCTTT
TRBV9	TRBJ1-1	NA	NA	CASSVTGSSTEAFF	TGTGCCAGCAGCGTCACAGGTTCTTCCACTGAAGCTTTCTTT
TRBV5-1	TRBJ2-7	NA	NA	CASSEEAGIYEQYF	TGCGCCAGCAGCGAGGAGGCAGGAATTTACGAGCAGTACTTC
TRBV6-5	TRBJ2-1	TRBD2	NA	CASSYKSAGGPQEQFF	TGTGCCAGCAGTTACAAATCCGCGGGAGGGCCACAAGAGCAGTTCTTC
TRBV18	TRBJ2-2	TRBD1	once	CASSPFQGQAGANTGELFF	TGTGCCAGCTCACCATTTCAGGGACAGGCTGGAGCGAACACCGGGGAGCTGTTTTTT
TRBV19	TRBJ2-5	TRBD2	NA	CASSTGLATQETQYF	TGTGCCAGTAGTACGGGACTAGCGACACAAGAGACCCAGTACTTC
TRBV12-5	TRBJ1-3	NA	NA	CASGLHSGNTIYF	TGTGCTAGTGGTTTGCACTCTGGAAACACCATATATTTT
TRBV5-1	TRBJ2-7	NA	NA	CASSLVRSYEQYF	TGCGCCAGCAGCTTGGTCCGGTCCTACGAGCAGTACTTC
TRBV7-6	TRBJ1-2	NA	once	CASSLKPGNGYTF	TGTGCCAGCAGCTTAAAACCAGGGAATGGCTACACCTTC
TRBV30	TRBJ2-7	NA	NA	CAWSRGEQQYF	TGTGCCTGGAGTAGAGGGGAACAGCAGTACTTC
TRBV6-5	TRBJ1-1	NA	NA	CASSLKQGAFAEAFF	TGTGCCAGCAGCCTTAAACAGGGAGCTTTCGCTGAAGCTTTCTTT